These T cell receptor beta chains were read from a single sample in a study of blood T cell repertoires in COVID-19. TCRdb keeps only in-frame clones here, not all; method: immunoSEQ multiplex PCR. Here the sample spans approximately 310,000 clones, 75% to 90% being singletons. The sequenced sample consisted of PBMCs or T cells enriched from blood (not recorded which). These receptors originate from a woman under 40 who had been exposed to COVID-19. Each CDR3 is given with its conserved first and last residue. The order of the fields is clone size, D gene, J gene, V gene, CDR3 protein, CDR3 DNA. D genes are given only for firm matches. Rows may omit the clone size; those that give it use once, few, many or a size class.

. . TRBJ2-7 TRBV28 CASSLWVGSYEQYF TGTGCCAGCAGTTTATGGGTCGGCTCCTACGAGCAGTACTTC
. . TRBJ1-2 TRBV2 CASLGGAAVIYGYTF TGTGCCAGCCTGGGGGGGGCCGCAGTAATCTATGGCTACACCTTC
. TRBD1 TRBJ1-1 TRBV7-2 CASTRTGGRDTEAFF TGTGCCAGCACCCGGACAGGGGGCAGGGACACTGAAGCTTTCTTT
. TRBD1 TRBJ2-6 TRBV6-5 CASSTGDSAVLTF TGTGCCAGCAGTACCGGGGACAGTGCCGTCCTGACTTTC
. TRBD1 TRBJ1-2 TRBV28 CASSYSDRGTKGYTF TGTGCCAGCAGTTATTCTGACAGGGGAACGAAAGGCTACACCTTC
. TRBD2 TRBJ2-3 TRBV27 CASRVWGRAGGGADTQYF TGTGCCAGCAGGGTATGGGGAAGAGCGGGAGGCGGAGCAGATACGCAGTATTTT
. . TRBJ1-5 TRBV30 CAWLTRGMDQPQHF TGTGCCTGGCTGACCAGGGGCATGGATCAGCCCCAGCATTTT
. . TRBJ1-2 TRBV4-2 CASSQEQDLNYGYTF TGTGCCAGCAGCCAAGAACAGGACCTTAACTATGGCTACACCTTC
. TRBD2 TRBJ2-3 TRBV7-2 CASSFTPPSGVSDTQYF TGTGCCAGCAGCTTCACCCCCCCTAGCGGGGTGTCAGATACGCAGTATTTT
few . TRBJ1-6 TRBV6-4 CASSDSTMGNSPLHF TGTGCCAGCAGTGACTCGACAATGGGCAATTCACCCCTCCACTTT
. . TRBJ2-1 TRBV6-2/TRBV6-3 CASSYSGPRNEQFF TGTGCCAGCAGTTACTCGGGGCCCCGCAATGAGCAGTTCTTC
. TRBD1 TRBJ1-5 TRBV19 CASRLNRQGINQPQHF TGTGCCAGTAGGCTAAACCGACAGGGGATAAATCAGCCCCAGCATTTT
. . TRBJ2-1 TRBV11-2 CASSYSSGSYNEQFF TGTGCCAGCAGTTACAGTAGCGGCTCCTACAATGAGCAGTTCTTC
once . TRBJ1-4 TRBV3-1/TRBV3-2 CASSRGQSTNEKLFF TGTGCCAGCAGCCGGGGACAATCAACTAATGAAAAACTGTTTTTT
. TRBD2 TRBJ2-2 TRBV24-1 CATGASGGTGELFF TGTGCCACCGGTGCTAGCGGGGGCACCGGGGAGCTGTTTTTT
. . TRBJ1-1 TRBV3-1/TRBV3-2 CASNTGRDTEAFF TGTGCCAGCAACACAGGAAGGGACACTGAAGCTTTCTTT
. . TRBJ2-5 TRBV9 CASSVSVGPQETQYF TGTGCCAGCAGCGTATCCGTGGGGCCCCAAGAGACCCAGTACTTC
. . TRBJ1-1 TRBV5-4 CASSLYSGTEAFF TGTGCCAGCAGCTTGTATTCGGGCACTGAAGCTTTCTTT
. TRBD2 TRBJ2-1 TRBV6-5 CASSRGSSNEQFF TGTGCCAGCAGCCGCGGGAGCTCCAATGAGCAGTTCTTC
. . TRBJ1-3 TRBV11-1 CASTEATAGNTIYF TGTGCCAGCACCGAAGCCACCGCGGGAAACACCATATATTTT
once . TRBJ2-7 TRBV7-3 CASSLSLLVGSSYEQYF TGTGCCAGCAGCTTAAGTCTTCTGGTTGGGAGCTCCTACGAGCAGTACTTC
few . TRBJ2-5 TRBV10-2 CATAGRGRRETQYF TGCGCCACCGCGGGCCGGGGGAGAAGAGAGACCCAGTACTTC
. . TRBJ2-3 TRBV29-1 CSARRALVTDTQYF TGCAGCGCACGGAGGGCCCTTGTCACAGATACGCAGTATTTT
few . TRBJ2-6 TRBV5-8 CASTRNAGSGANVLTF TGTGCCAGCACCCGAAATGCGGGCTCTGGGGCCAACGTCCTGACTTTC
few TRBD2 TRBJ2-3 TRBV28 CASRTGTSGIDTQYF TGTGCCAGCAGAACCGGGACTAGCGGTATAGATACGCAGTATTTT
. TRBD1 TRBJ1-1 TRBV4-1 CASSPAQGYTEAFF TGCGCCAGCAGCCCAGCACAGGGGTACACTGAAGCTTTCTTT